The source of this T cell receptor beta chain is a study of blood T cells in healthy people across ages. A second PCR, run for roughly 7 to 11 cycles, used a sample-barcoded 5' primer plus a J-beta primer mix. A tag from a template-switch adaptor with 12 random nucleotides marked each cDNA molecule. TCRdb analysed the 5' RACE reads with MiXCR anew, one entry per CDR3 protein. The sample contains approximately 490,000 distinct CDR3 sequences, 24% of which appear only once. Study conclusions and caveats: The study found more naive CD4+ cells and higher diversity in long-lived than aged donors.

The junction had 11 bases not matched to a gene; V was cut back by 5 bases and J by 10 bases. The CDR3 runs 14 residues. Germline CDR1 is MNHEY and CDR2 is SMNVEV (reference sequence). Concerning this clonotype itself: Its specificity is not known.

The same sample was also used in a study of T cells of mothers and their children. That work states: All donors were healthy and Caucasian; they were a few mothers and their six children. Across the analysis, no persistent microchimeric T cell clones were detected.

The genes are TRBV27 and TRBJ2-1; 7 bases are shared with TRBD1. The sequenced sample was blood. The clonotype originates from a boy younger than 18 in good health. This CDR3 is CASSPDRDGGEQFF. CDR3 DNA sequence: TGTGCCAGCAGTCCCGACAGGGACGGAGGAGAGCAGTTCTTC.